The 15 T cell receptor beta chains given below trace back to one sample, sequenced in a study of tumor-infiltrating lymphocytes in primary liver carcinoma. DNA and RNA were both co-extracted from approximately 20-30 mg of bulk tissue that had not been sorted. Starting from 500 ng of total RNA, TCR beta cDNA was produced with a primer in the constant region. Modified slightly, ARM-PCR produced TCR beta libraries over three nested multiplex PCR rounds. TRBV1-TRBV30 forward and Cbeta reverse primers drove the first two roughly 11-cycle rounds. TCRdb independently ran MiXCR on the multiplex PCR reads; one entry per CDR3 protein. The sample comprises 50,000 to 60,000 distinct CDR3 sequences, roughly 80% of which are singletons, and less than 25% rests with the top ten. Sequencing was performed on liver tumor tissue from sampling region 5. The subset: tumor region T5, tumor centre. The receptors were sampled from a man aged 35-49 years with primary liver carcinoma and hepatitis B virus infection.

This clonotype has more than one count but fewer than ten. The rearrangement joins TRBV20-1 to TRBJ2-3; a weak D match, TRBD1 (6 bases). This CDR3 contains 15 residues. V lost 1 base and J 10 bases, leaving 21 bases between the germline ends. CDR1 is DFQATT and CDR2 is SNEGSKA in the germline V gene (reference sequence). In DNA, the CDR3 is TGCAGTGCTAGAGTACAGGGATCCCCACTTAGGCCGCAGTATTTT. Its protein is CSARVQGSPLRPQYF.

This clonotype was picked up a small number of times. The junction departs from germline at one end; a sequencing error may be responsible. The rearrangement links TRBV29-1 to TRBJ2-1, with D possibly being TRBD2 (7 bases). CDR1 and CDR2 (germline): SQVTM, ANQGSEA. CDR3 size: 13 residues. The DNA of the CDR3 is TGCAGCGTTGATCCGGGGGGCGGCAATGAGCTGTTCTTC. Its protein product is CSVDPGGGNELFF.

Comment on this clonotype: Germline and junction disagree at one end, which may indicate a read error. The chain combines TRBV6-1 with TRBJ1-5, with D possibly matching TRBD1 (6 bases). There are 15 residues in the CDR3. Germline V gene lookup returns CDR1 MNHNS and CDR2 SASEGT. CDR3 sequence: CASSEAGHPNQSQHF. CDR3 bases: TGTGCCAGCAGTGAAGCGGGACACCCTAATCAGTCCCAGCATTTT.

For this clonotype: The junction departs from the called germline gene at one end, perhaps through a read error. The chain employs TRBV5-6 and TRBJ2-3, with a possible D match to TRBD2 (6 bases). Germline V gives CDR1 SGHDT, CDR2 YYEEEE. The length of the CDR3 is 14 residues. The CDR3 sequence is CASSPGTLEDTQYF. Here the CDR3 DNA reads TGTGCCAGCAGCCCCGGGACTTTAGAGGATACACAGTATTTT.

The chain is built from TRBV6-5 and TRBJ1-5, with 8 nucleotides matching TRBD1. The J call is doubtful: the DNA matches TRBJ2-3 better. CDR3 length: 15 amino acids. CDR1 MNHEY and CDR2 SVGAGI come from the germline V gene. The CDR3 loop reads CASSYFGTGNQPQYF. The DNA of the CDR3 is TGTGCCAGCAGTTACTTCGGGACAGGAAACCAGCCCCAGTATTTT.

This clonotype occurred many times. V and J are TRBV7-6 and TRBJ2-1; 8 bases line up with TRBD2. V shed 5 bases, J shed 5 bases, and the junction held 8 bases outside the gene matches. This CDR3 comprises 15 residues. The germline CDR1 and CDR2 sequences are SGHVS and FNYEAQ. CDR3 coding DNA: TGTGCCAGCAGCCTTAGCGGGACTGGCGACAATGAGCAGTTCTTC. The encoded protein is CASSLSGTGDNEQFF. Based on the CDR3 plus reference TRBV7-6 and TRBJ2-1, the full variable domain is GAGVSQSPRYKVTKRGQDVALRCDPISGHVSLYWYRQALGQGPEFLTYFNYEAQQDKSGLPNDRFSAERPEGSISTLTIQRTEQRDSAMYRCASSLSGTGDNEQFFGPGTRLTVL.

CDR3 DNA: TGTGCCAGCTATCACGGGACTAGCGGGCTAGCCTACGAGCAGTACTTC. Residues: CASYHGTSGLAYEQYF. V usage is TRBV11-2 and J usage is TRBJ2-7, with 12 bases identical to TRBD2. This CDR3 has 16 residues. CDR1 and CDR2 from the germline V gene are SGHAT and FQNNGV. Trimming at V came to 8 bases and at J to 2 bases, leaving 10 bases not matched to a gene.

In regard to this clonotype: Mismatch with germline at one junction end may stem from a read error. The V and J genes are TRBV5-1 and TRBJ2-3; TRBD1 matches 8 bases. The CDR3 totals 20 residues. The germline V gene encodes CDR1 SGHRS and CDR2 YFSETQ. In nucleotides, the CDR3 is TGCGCCAGCAGACTTTCAGGGGGCTGCTCTGCGCTGCCTAGCACAGATGCGCAGTATTTT. This translates into CASRLSGGCSALPSTDAQYF.

To note about this clonotype: Given the absence of the conserved phenylalanine or tryptophan at the CDR3 end, a read error is likely. No DNA is shown, since the ends of the CDR3 on it are uncertain; the CDR3 is the one TCRdb lists. V and J are TRBV11-3 and TRBJ1-5; TRBD1 is the table's D call, not checked against the DNA. Germline loops: CDR1 SGHNT, CDR2 YENEEA. Ends included, the CDR3 has 15 residues. The CDR3 sequence: CASSLDPGVAQPQQL.

The chain employs TRBV29-1 and TRBJ1-1, with TRBD1 as a possible D gene (5 bases). Germline values: CDR1 SQVTM, CDR2 ANQGSEA. CDR3 length: 12 residues. The CDR3 loop reads CGVCQGRAEAFF. DNA for the CDR3: TGCGGGGTCTGTCAGGGCAGGGCTGAAGCTTTCTTT.

In DNA, the CDR3 is TGCGCCAGCACCACGGGTCGGGGCTCATATAATTCACCCCTCCACTTT. This gives the protein CASTTGRGSYNSPLHF. The V gene is TRBV4-3, the J gene TRBJ1-6, with D perhaps TRBD1 (5 bases). The CDR3 contains 16 residues. V lost 7 bases and J 4 bases, leaving 17 bases between the germline ends. The germline gives CDR1 LGHNA, CDR2 YSLEER.

Comments on this clonotype: The CDR3 carries no conserved terminal phenylalanine or tryptophan, so it likely arises from a read error. This chain connects TRBV11-2 to TRBJ2-1; D is perhaps TRBD1 (5 bases). CDR3 length: 14 residues. Germline CDR1 and CDR2: SGHAT and FQNNGV. The CDR3 loop reads CVNSLGVVSYEQFL. The CDR3 DNA reads as TGTGTCAACAGCCTAGGGGTAGTGAGCTATGAGCAGTTCTTG.

As regards this clonotype: Germline and junction disagree at one end, which may indicate a read error. The V gene is TRBV11-1, the J gene TRBJ2-7, with D possibly TRBD2 on 6 matching bases. The CDR3 runs to 15 residues. CDR1 and CDR2 from the germline V gene are SGHAT and FQDESV (reference sequence). The CDR3 DNA follows: TGTACCAGCAGCAATAACGGGAGAAATACCTACGAGCAGTATTTC. It is translated as CTSSNNGRNTYEQYF. Full variable domain (rest looked up from reference TRBV11-1 and TRBJ2-7): EAEVAQSPRYKITEKSQAVAFWCDPISGHATLYWYRQILGQGPELLVQFQDESVVDDSQLPKDRFSAERLKGVDSTLKIQPAELGDSAMYLCTSSNNGRNTYEQYFGPGTRLTVT.

As for this clonotype: The conserved phenylalanine or tryptophan normally closing the CDR3 is absent here, so this likely arose from a read error. V is TRBV11-2 and J is TRBJ1-6, with a tentative D call TRBD1 (5 bases). The CDR3 contains 15 residues. Germline V gene lookup returns CDR1 SGHAT and CDR2 FQNNGV. Deletions cut 8 bases from V and 7 bases from J, with 18 bases between. The CDR3 loop reads CASCASQAANSPLHL. The CDR3 DNA follows: TGTGCCAGCTGCGCCTCACAGGCCGCAAATTCACCCCTCCACCTT.

The chain couples TRBV5-6 to TRBJ2-3; D is uncertain. V was cut by 1 base and J by 3 bases, with 9 bases left in between. The germline CDR1 and CDR2 sequences are SGHDT and YYEEEE. The CDR3 runs 14 residues. The chain's CDR3 is CASSLQRATDTQYF. The CDR3 nucleotides are TGTGCCAGCAGCTTGCAGAGAGCAACAGATACGCAGTATTTT.